The clone carrying this T cell receptor (beta chain) has just a few counts. Profiled with immunoSEQ multiplex PCR; TCRdb holds only in-frame clones, not every one. The sample has about 160,000 clones, roughly 80% seen once; the top ten hold about 7.8%. These data come from a study of blood T cell repertoires in COVID-19. CDR3 length: 14 amino acids. Germline CDR1 WSHSY, CDR2 SAAADI. V was clipped by 7 bases and J by 8 bases; unmatched bases: 10. The J gene is TRBJ2-2, the V gene TRBV10-2, with 7 bases lining up with TRBD1. Sequenced sample: peripheral blood. The receptor's source is a man between 60 and 75 years old with acute or convalescent COVID-19. In DNA, the CDR3 is TGCGCCAGCACCCCGGGACAGCTTCATGGGGAGCTGTTTTTT. Amino acids: CASTPGQLHGELFF.